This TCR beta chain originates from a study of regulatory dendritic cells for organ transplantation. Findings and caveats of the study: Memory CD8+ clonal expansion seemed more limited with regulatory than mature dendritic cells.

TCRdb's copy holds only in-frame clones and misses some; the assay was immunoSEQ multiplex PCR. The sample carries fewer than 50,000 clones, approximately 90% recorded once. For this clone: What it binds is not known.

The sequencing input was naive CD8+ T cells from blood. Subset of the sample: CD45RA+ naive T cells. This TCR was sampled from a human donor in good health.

The CDR3 spells CASSYSSGMDGYTF. CDR3 in DNA: TGTGCCAGCAGTTACTCTTCAGGGATGGATGGCTACACCTTC. The chain has TRBV6-5 and TRBJ1-2, with D possibly being TRBD1 (5 bases). With 0 bases removed from V and 6 bases from J, the gap between germline ends came to 11 bases. CDR1 MNHEY and CDR2 SVGAGI come from the germline V gene. This CDR3 is 14 amino acids long.